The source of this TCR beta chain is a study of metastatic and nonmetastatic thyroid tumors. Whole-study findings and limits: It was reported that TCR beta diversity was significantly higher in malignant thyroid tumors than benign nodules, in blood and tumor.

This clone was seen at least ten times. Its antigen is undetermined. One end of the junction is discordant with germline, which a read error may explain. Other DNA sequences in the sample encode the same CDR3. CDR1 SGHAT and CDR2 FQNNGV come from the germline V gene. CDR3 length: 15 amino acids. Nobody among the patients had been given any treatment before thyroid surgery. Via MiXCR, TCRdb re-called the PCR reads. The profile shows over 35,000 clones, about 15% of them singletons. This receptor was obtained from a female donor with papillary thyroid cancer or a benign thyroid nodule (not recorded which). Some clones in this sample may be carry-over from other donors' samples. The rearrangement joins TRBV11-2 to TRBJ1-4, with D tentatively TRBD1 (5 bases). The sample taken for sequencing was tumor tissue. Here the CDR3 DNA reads TGTGCCAGCAGTGACAGAGCCGCAACCAATGAAAAACTGTTTTTT. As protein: CASSDRAATNEKLFF.